This T cell receptor beta chain was recorded in a study of blood T cell repertoires in COVID-19. Assay: immunoSEQ multiplex PCR; the TCRdb copy retains only in-frame clones and omits some. The table includes fewer than 250,000 clones, about 88% detected once. Participants were aged about 18 to 100 years, lived in about 26 US areas, and enrolled virtually. With V trimmed by 2 bases and J by 7 bases, 3 bases remained unmatched. Germline values: CDR1 MNHEY, CDR2 SVGAGI. The CDR3 consists of 15 residues. The source is a middle-aged woman in a cohort exposed to, infected with or recovered from COVID-19 (not recorded which). V is TRBV6-5 and J is TRBJ1-6, with 9 bases aligning to TRBD1. The sequenced material came from PBMCs or T cells enriched from blood (not recorded which). CDR3 protein: CASSYRQGGNSPLHF. The CDR3 nucleotides read TGTGCCAGCAGTTACCGACAGGGGGGCAATTCACCCCTCCACTTT.